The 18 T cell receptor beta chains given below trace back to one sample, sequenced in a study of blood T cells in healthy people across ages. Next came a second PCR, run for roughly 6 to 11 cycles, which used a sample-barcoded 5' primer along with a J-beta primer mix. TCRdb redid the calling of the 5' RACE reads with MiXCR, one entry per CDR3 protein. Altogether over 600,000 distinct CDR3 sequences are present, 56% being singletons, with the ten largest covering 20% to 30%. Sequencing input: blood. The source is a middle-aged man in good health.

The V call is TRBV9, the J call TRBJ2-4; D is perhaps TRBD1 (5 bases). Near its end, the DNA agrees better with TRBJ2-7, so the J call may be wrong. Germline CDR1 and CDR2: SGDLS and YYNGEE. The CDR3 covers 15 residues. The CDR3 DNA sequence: TGTGCCAGCAGCGCTGTGACAGTTCACCTATACGAGCAGTACTTC. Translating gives CASSAVTVHLYEQYF.

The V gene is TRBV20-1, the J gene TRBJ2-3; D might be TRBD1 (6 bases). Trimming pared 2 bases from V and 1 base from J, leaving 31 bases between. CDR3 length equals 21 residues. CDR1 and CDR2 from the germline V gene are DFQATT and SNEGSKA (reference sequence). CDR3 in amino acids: CSARIYNTGYPLFPRTDTQYF. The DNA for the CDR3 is TGCAGTGCTAGAATTTACAACACAGGGTACCCCCTGTTCCCCCGCACAGATACGCAGTATTTT.

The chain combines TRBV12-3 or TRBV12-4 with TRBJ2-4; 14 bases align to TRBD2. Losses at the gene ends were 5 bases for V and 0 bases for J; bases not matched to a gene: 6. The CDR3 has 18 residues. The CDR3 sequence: CASSPGLAGGLAKNIQYF. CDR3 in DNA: TGTGCCAGCAGTCCCGGACTAGCGGGGGGCCTAGCCAAAAACATTCAGTACTTC.

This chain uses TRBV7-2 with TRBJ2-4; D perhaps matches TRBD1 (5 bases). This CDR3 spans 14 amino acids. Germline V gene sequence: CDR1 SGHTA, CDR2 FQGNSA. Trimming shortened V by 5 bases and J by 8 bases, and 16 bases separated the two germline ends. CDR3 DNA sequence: TGTGCCAGCAGCGCCGCTTGGGGCAAGGACATTCAGTACTTC. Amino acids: CASSAAWGKDIQYF.

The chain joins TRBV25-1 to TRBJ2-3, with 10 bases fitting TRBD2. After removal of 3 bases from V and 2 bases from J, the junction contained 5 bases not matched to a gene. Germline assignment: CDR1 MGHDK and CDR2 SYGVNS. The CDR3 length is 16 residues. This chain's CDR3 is CASSDPSGSNTDTQYF. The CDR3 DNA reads TGTGCCAGCAGTGACCCTAGCGGGAGTAACACAGATACGCAGTATTTT.

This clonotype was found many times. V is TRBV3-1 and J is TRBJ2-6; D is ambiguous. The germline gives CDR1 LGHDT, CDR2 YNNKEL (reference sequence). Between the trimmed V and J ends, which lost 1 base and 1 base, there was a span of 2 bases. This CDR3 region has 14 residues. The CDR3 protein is CASSQASGANVLTF. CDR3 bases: TGTGCCAGCAGCCAAGCGTCTGGGGCCAACGTCCTGACTTTC.

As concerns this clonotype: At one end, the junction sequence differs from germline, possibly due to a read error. The CDR3 loop is CASSPNRGNAGELFF. The DNA for the CDR3 is TGTGCCAGCAGCCCGAACAGGGGGAACGCCGGGGAGCTGTTTTTT. The rearrangement links TRBV7-3 to TRBJ2-2, with 8 positions matching TRBD1. CDR3 length equals 15 residues. Germline-derived CDR1 and CDR2 are SGHTA and FQGTGA.

CDR3 sequence: CASSLDPRGVASPLHF. The CDR3 DNA is TGTGCCAGCAGCTTGGATCCCAGGGGGGTAGCTTCACCCCTCCACTTT. This chain links TRBV5-4 with TRBJ1-6, with 7 bases fitting TRBD1. The CDR3 spans 16 residues. Germline V CDR1 and CDR2: SGHNT, YYREEE (reference sequence). Losses at the gene ends were 0 bases for V and 9 bases for J; bases not matched to a gene: 9.

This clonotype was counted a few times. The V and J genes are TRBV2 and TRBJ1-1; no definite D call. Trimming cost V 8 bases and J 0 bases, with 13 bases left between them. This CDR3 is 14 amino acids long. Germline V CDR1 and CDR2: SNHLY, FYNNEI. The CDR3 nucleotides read TGTGCCAGCTCCTTGAGGACTTTGAACACTGAAGCTTTCTTT. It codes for CASSLRTLNTEAFF.

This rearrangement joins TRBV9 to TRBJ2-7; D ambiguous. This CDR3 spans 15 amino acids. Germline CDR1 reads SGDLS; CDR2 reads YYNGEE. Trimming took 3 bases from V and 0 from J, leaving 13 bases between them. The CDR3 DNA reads TGTGCCAGCAGCGCATCAGACACGAGCTCCTACGAGCAGTACTTC. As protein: CASSASDTSSYEQYF.

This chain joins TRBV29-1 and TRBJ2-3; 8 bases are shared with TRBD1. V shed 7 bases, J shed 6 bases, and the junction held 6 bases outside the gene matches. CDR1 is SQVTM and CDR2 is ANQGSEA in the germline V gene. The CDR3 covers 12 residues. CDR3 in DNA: TGCAGCGAGCAAGACAGGGGCGATACGCAGTATTTT. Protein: CSEQDRGDTQYF.

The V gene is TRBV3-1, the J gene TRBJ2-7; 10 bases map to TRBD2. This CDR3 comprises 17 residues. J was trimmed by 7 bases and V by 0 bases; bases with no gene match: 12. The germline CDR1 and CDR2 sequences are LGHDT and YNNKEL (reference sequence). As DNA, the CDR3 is TGTGCCAGCAGCCAAGATCTTGGACTAGCGGTTTACAATGAGCAGTACTTC. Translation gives CASSQDLGLAVYNEQYF.

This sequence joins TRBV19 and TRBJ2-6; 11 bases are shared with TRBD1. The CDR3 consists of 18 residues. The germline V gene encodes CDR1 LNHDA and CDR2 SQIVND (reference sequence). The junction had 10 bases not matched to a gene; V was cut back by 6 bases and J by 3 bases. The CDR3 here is CASRDYRTGGNGANVLTF. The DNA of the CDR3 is TGTGCCAGTAGGGACTACAGGACAGGGGGCAATGGGGCCAACGTCCTGACTTTC.

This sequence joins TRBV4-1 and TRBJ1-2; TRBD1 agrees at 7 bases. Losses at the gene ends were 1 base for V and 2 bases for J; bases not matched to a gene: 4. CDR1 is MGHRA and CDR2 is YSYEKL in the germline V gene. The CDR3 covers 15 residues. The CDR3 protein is CASSQAEQGNYGYTF. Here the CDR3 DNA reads TGCGCCAGCAGCCAAGCGGAACAGGGGAACTATGGCTACACCTTC.

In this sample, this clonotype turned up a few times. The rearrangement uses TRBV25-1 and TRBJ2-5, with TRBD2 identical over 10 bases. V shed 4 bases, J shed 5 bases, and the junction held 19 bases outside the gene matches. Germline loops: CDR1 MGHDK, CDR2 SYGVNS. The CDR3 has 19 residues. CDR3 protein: CASSGVNSASGRTRETQYF. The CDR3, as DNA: TGTGCCAGCAGTGGGGTGAATTCCGCTAGCGGGAGAACTCGGGAGACCCAGTACTTC.

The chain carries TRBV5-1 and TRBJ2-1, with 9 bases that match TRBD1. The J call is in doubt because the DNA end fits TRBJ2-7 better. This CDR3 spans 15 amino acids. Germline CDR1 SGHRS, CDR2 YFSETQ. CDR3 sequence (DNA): TGCGCCAGCAGTTTACAGGGGGCTACCTACAATGAGCAGTACTTC. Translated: CASSLQGATYNEQYF.

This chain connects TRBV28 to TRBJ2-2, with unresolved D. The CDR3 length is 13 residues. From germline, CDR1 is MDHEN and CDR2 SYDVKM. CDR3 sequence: CVNAAVNTGELFF. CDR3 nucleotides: TGTGTCAACGCGGCGGTGAACACCGGGGAGCTGTTTTTT.

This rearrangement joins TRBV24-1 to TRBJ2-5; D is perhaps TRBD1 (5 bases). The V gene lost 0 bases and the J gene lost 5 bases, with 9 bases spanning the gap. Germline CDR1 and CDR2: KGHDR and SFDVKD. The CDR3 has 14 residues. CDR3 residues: CATSDLTGGETQYF. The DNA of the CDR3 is TGTGCCACCAGTGATTTGACAGGTGGGGAGACCCAGTACTTC.